The 5 T cell receptor beta chains given below trace back to one sample, sequenced in a study of T cell changes during pregnancy in multiple sclerosis. The table came from immunoSEQ multiplex PCR; TCRdb's copy has only in-frame clones and leaves some out. The sample holds about 69,000 clones, roughly nine tenths seen once. The sequenced sample was CD4+ T cells from peripheral blood mononuclear cells, obtained in the third trimester of pregnancy. The receptor source for this set is a female donor in good health, enrolled as a control in a pregnancy study.

The rearrangement uses TRBV27 and TRBJ1-1; D may be TRBD1 (5 bases). Per germline, CDR1 MNHEY and CDR2 SMNVEV (reference sequence). This CDR3 is 16 amino acids long. V lost 6 bases and J 0 bases, leaving 17 bases between the germline ends. Here the CDR3 DNA reads TGTGCCAGCAGCCCTAGACAGACCCTTATGAACACTGAAGCTTTCTTT. Translated, it gives CASSPRQTLMNTEAFF.

The rearrangement links TRBV30 to TRBJ2-4, with TRBD1 matching 7 bases. This CDR3 contains 14 residues. Germline CDR1 and CDR2: GTSNPN and SVGIG (reference sequence). V trimming: 8 bases; J trimming: 1 base; junction bases outside the gene matches: 8. DNA for the CDR3: TGTGCCCCCGGCGAGGGGGCCGCCAAAAACATTCAGTACTTC. It codes for CAPGEGAAKNIQYF.

The gene calls are TRBV12-5 and TRBJ1-1; possibly TRBD1 for D (6 bases). Germline V CDR1 and CDR2: LGHNT, FRNRAP. The CDR3 is made up of 17 amino acids. V was clipped by 6 bases and J by 1 base, with 21 bases between them. Here the CDR3 reads CASGSHLQGRGNTEAFF. In DNA, the CDR3 is TGTGCTAGTGGCTCCCACTTACAGGGCAGGGGGAACACTGAAGCTTTCTTT.

The CDR3 protein is CASSLSGNQPQHF. Here the CDR3 DNA reads TGTGCCAGCAGCTTATCGGGGAATCAGCCCCAGCATTTT. The chain links TRBV11-2 to TRBJ1-5; D not certain. The CDR3 extends over 13 amino acids. The V end was cut by 2 bases, the J end by 4 bases, with 6 bases between. In germline, CDR1 is SGHAT, CDR2 FQNNGV.

The V and J genes are TRBV11-1 and TRBJ2-4, with 7 positions matching TRBD2. The CDR3 covers 17 residues. V gave up 3 bases and J gave up 0 bases; unmatched junction bases: 8. Germline lookup yields CDR1 SGHAT and CDR2 FQDESV (reference sequence). The CDR3 DNA follows: TGTGCCAGCAGCTTGGGACCTAGCGGAATAGCCAAAAACATTCAGTACTTC. This sequence encodes CASSLGPSGIAKNIQYF.